This TCR beta chain was recovered during a study of regulatory T cells in long-lasting Graves disease. Points from the study as a whole: Gene preferences differed: TRBV28, TRBJ1-2, TRBJ2-5 in persistent cases.

Stated time point: newly diagnosed GD, antithyroid drugs for less than 3 months. Construction of the TCR library relied on RNA isolated from PBMCs. V lost 5 bases to trimming and J lost 1 base; unmatched junction nucleotides: 9. Per the germline V gene, CDR1 is MNHNS and CDR2 is SASEGT. The CDR3 totals 16 residues. This clonotype has ten or more counts. As yet, its antigen is unknown. Arm-PCR of CDR3 regions and iRepertoire HTBI primers were the basis on which TCR beta libraries were built. TCRdb processed the multiplex PCR reads anew with MiXCR; each CDR3 protein has one entry. The sample includes about 540,000 distinct CDR3 sequences, about 14% of them seen just once. These same data were also listed under a study on T cells in Graves' hyperthyroidism and ophthalmopathy. That paper states: In blood, most of the thyroid clonotypes expanded above 0.001 were also present.

This TCR was recovered from a man aged 25-40 years with Graves disease. The sample was peripheral blood mononuclear cells (PBMCs), taken at new diagnosis, from a patient treated with antithyroid drugs. The chain links TRBV6-1 to TRBJ1-1; 8 bases are a match to TRBD1. CDR3 nucleotides: TGTGCCAGCAGTCCAGGGGGCAGAGGCACGAACACTGAAGCTTTCTTT. As protein: CASSPGGRGTNTEAFF.